These T cell receptor beta chains were read from a single sample in a study of shared clonotypes between healthy human individuals. The repertoire was sequenced with immunoSEQ multiplex PCR; TCRdb's copy has only in-frame clones and lacks some. This sample carries over a million clones, 78% of them seen once, and the ten largest clones take 0.55% to 0.7%. The sequenced material came from memory CD4+ T cells from PBMCs. Receptors were obtained from a man in his late teens or twenties in good health. Some clones in this sample may be carry-over from other donors' samples. Both conserved end residues are part of each CDR3. A D gene is named only where the DNA matches it firmly. Size values are once, few and many counts, or a class for expanded clones, and some rows have none.

d_call j_call v_call clone_size cdr3_aa cdr3_nt
TRBD1 TRBJ2-3 TRBV5-1 few CASSSQGDTDTQYF TGCGCCAGCAGCTCGCAGGGGGACACAGATACGCAGTATTTT
NA TRBJ1-1 TRBV30 NA CAWNRGGTEAFF TGTGCCTGGAATAGGGGTGGGACTGAAGCTTTCTTT
NA TRBJ2-1 TRBV9 NA CASSASGGPNEQFF TGTGCCAGCAGCGCCTCAGGAGGGCCGAATGAGCAGTTCTTC
NA TRBJ1-1 TRBV7-6 NA CASSLAGFGPEAFF TGTGCCAGCAGCTTAGCAGGGTTTGGCCCTGAAGCTTTCTTT
NA TRBJ2-3 TRBV19 NA CASSPRRGAGTDTQYF TGTGCCAGTAGCCCTCGGAGGGGGGCGGGAACAGATACGCAGTATTTT
NA TRBJ1-2 TRBV28 NA CASSPHLNGYTF TGTGCCAGCAGTCCCCACCTCAATGGCTACACCTTC
TRBD1 TRBJ2-1 TRBV5-1 many CASSSLQGNEQFF TGCGCCAGCAGCTCCCTACAGGGGAATGAGCAGTTCTTC
NA TRBJ1-1 TRBV18 NA CASSPRSDHTEAFF TGTGCCAGCTCACCCCGGAGTGATCACACTGAAGCTTTCTTT
NA TRBJ2-3 TRBV29-1 NA CSVEARAYTDTQYF TGCAGCGTTGAGGCTCGGGCCTACACAGATACGCAGTATTTT
TRBD2 TRBJ2-3 TRBV19 NA CASRGEMTDTQYF TGTGCCAGTCGGGGGGAAATGACAGATACGCAGTATTTT
TRBD1 TRBJ1-5 TRBV2 NA CASREQGPSNQPQHF TGTGCCAGCAGAGAACAGGGGCCTAGCAATCAGCCCCAGCATTTT
NA TRBJ1-1 TRBV4-2 few CASSQDQPLGTEAFF TGTGCCAGCAGCCAAGATCAGCCCCTGGGCACTGAAGCTTTCTTT
NA TRBJ2-7 TRBV28 NA CASSKAVNSYEQYF TGTGCCAGCAGTAAAGCGGTCAACTCCTACGAGCAGTACTTC
NA TRBJ2-7 TRBV23-1 NA CASSPKYF TGCGCCAGCAGTCCGAAGTACTTC
NA TRBJ1-2 TRBV6-6 NA CASSTGLYGYTF TGTGCCAGCAGTACGGGGCTCTATGGCTACACCTTC
NA TRBJ1-1 TRBV5-1 few CASSFGQTMNTEAFF TGCGCCAGCAGCTTCGGCCAGACCATGAACACTGAAGCTTTCTTT
NA TRBJ2-7 TRBV4-1 few CASSQGIPTSSEEQYF TGCGCCAGCAGCCAAGGCATCCCCACCTCCTCGGAAGAGCAGTACTTC
NA TRBJ2-5 TRBV30 NA CAWSPGLGETQYF TGTGCCTGGAGTCCAGGTCTGGGAGAGACCCAGTACTTC
NA TRBJ1-3 TRBV9 NA CASSAHPGYRAGNTIYF TGTGCCAGCAGCGCCCACCCAGGGTATAGGGCTGGAAACACCATATATTTT
NA TRBJ2-6 TRBV7-3 few CASSSTGTGVLTF TGTGCCAGCAGCTCCACCGGGACTGGGGTCCTGACTTTC
NA TRBJ2-1 TRBV7-3 once CASSLEGGARYNEQFF TGTGCCAGCAGCTTAGAGGGCGGAGCCCGATACAATGAGCAGTTCTTC
NA TRBJ2-5 TRBV5-1 NA CASSLVELYQETQYF TGCGCCAGCAGCTTGGTCGAGCTTTACCAAGAGACCCAGTACTTC
TRBD2 TRBJ2-3 TRBV5-1 NA CASSSSGTSAITDTQYF TGCGCCAGCAGCTCATCCGGGACTAGCGCGATCACAGATACGCAGTATTTT
TRBD1 TRBJ1-2 TRBV27 NA CASSPRDRELGGYTF TGTGCCAGCAGTCCCCGGGACAGGGAATTGGGTGGCTACACCTTC
NA TRBJ2-3 TRBV2 NA CASTIGVGILDF TGTGCCAGCACCATCGGGGTTGGGATTTTGGATTTT
NA TRBJ1-1 TRBV11-3 NA CAVGGQGTEAFF TGTGCCGTTGGGGGTCAGGGCACTGAAGCTTTCTTT
TRBD2 TRBJ2-3 TRBV5-1 NA CASTGLAGTDTQYF TGCGCCAGCACCGGGCTAGCGGGCACAGATACGCAGTATTTT
NA TRBJ2-3 TRBV6-1 NA CASRQMYTDTQYF TGTGCCAGCAGGCAGATGTATACAGATACGCAGTATTTT
NA TRBJ2-7 TRBV2 NA CASSTGPYEQYF TGTGCCAGCAGTACCGGACCCTACGAGCAGTACTTC
NA TRBJ2-1 TRBV7-5 few CVRSPPGLPVSDEQFF TGTGTCAGAAGCCCCCCCGGACTGCCGGTCTCGGATGAGCAGTTCTTC
NA TRBJ1-2 TRBV5-4 few CASSLDVTVNYGYTF TGTGCCAGCAGCTTGGACGTGACAGTCAACTATGGCTACACCTTC
NA TRBJ2-3 TRBV27 NA CASRLTRSTDTQYF TGTGCCAGCAGGCTGACGCGGAGCACAGATACGCAGTATTTT
TRBD1 TRBJ1-2 TRBV19 NA CASIGDRALHGYTF TGTGCCAGTATAGGGGACAGAGCCCTTCATGGCTACACCTTC
NA TRBJ2-7 TRBV6-9 NA CASSRLGKAGTPAYEQYF TGTGCCAGCAGTCGGCTCGGAAAAGCCGGGACACCAGCTTACGAGCAGTACTTC
NA TRBJ2-7 TRBV11-3 NA CASSLGEREQYF TGTGCCAGCAGCTTAGGAGAGCGCGAGCAGTACTTC
TRBD1 TRBJ1-5 TRBV6-5 NA CATQGARNQPQHF TGTGCCACCCAGGGGGCACGCAATCAGCCCCAGCATTTT
TRBD2 TRBJ2-3 TRBV11-3 few CASSFTTSGRADTQYF TGTGCCAGCAGCTTCACTACTAGCGGGAGGGCAGATACGCAGTATTTT
NA TRBJ2-7 TRBV7-9 NA CATEPRDGVYEQYF TGTGCCACCGAACCCCGGGACGGAGTCTACGAGCAGTACTTC
NA TRBJ2-3 TRBV7-2 few CASSPDGRGDTQYF TGTGCCAGCAGCCCAGACGGTCGTGGAGATACGCAGTATTTT
TRBD2 TRBJ2-3 TRBV5-5 once CASSSGLAGNTDTQYF TGTGCCAGCAGCTCCGGACTAGCGGGAAACACAGATACGCAGTATTTT
NA TRBJ2-7 TRBV5-1 few CASSLGYEQYF TGCGCCAGCAGCTTGGGGTACGAGCAGTACTTC
NA TRBJ1-2 TRBV29-1 NA CSATQGGDGYTF TGCAGCGCCACCCAGGGAGGAGATGGCTACACCTTC
TRBD2 TRBJ2-7 TRBV4-2 NA CASSQELAGWEQYF TGTGCCAGCAGCCAAGAACTAGCGGGCTGGGAGCAGTACTTC
NA TRBJ2-5 TRBV7-3 NA CASSLMANKETQYF TGTGCCAGCAGCTTAATGGCTAATAAAGAGACCCAGTACTTC
NA TRBJ2-1 TRBV20-1 once CSAPGNEQFF TGCAGTGCCCCCGGGAATGAGCAGTTCTTC
NA TRBJ2-1 TRBV7-3 NA CASSIGLYNEQFF TGTGCCAGCAGCATAGGACTCTACAATGAGCAGTTCTTC
NA TRBJ1-2 TRBV6-5 NA CASSYSPGPPTGYTF TGTGCCAGCAGTTACTCACCGGGACCGCCGACAGGCTACACCTTC
TRBD2 TRBJ2-3 TRBV5-1 few CASSLGTSGRATDTQYF TGCGCCAGCAGCTTGGGGACTAGCGGGAGGGCCACAGATACGCAGTATTTT
NA TRBJ1-4 TRBV6-6 once CASSYSSEKLFF TGTGCCAGCAGTTATTCGAGTGAAAAACTGTTTTTT
TRBD2 TRBJ2-7 TRBV18 many CASSPLTSGSSEQYF TGTGCCAGCTCACCTCTGACTAGCGGGAGTTCCGAGCAGTACTTC
TRBD1 TRBJ2-5 TRBV7-2 few CASSFQGQVMRETQYF TGTGCCAGCAGCTTCCAAGGACAGGTCATGAGGGAGACCCAGTACTTC
NA TRBJ1-4 TRBV27 NA CASRPGGFTEKLFF TGTGCCAGCCGCCCGGGAGGGTTTACTGAAAAACTGTTTTTT
TRBD1 TRBJ1-1 TRBV7-9 NA CASSSQGWLTEAFF TGTGCCAGCAGCTCACAGGGGTGGCTAACTGAAGCTTTCTTT
NA TRBJ2-5 TRBV10-3 few CAISPGLQETQYF TGTGCCATCAGCCCGGGACTCCAAGAGACCCAGTACTTC
NA TRBJ1-2 TRBV6-1 NA CASQPGLDYGYTF TGTGCCAGTCAGCCAGGACTCGACTATGGCTACACCTTC